This T cell receptor (beta chain) originates from a study of shared clonotypes between healthy human individuals. General study points: Clonotypes that were shared across a few donors made up around 5% of naive CD4 clonotypes.

In this sample, this clone turned up once. Antigen unknown. The CDR3 is made up of 17 amino acids. CDR1 and CDR2 from the germline V gene are MGHRA and YSYEKL. V lost 3 bases and J lost 2; bases outside the gene matches: 7. From CD4+ cells came CD45RA+ naive and CD45RA-negative memory subsets. Researchers ran the assay at a deep level. Profiled with immunoSEQ multiplex PCR; TCRdb holds only in-frame clones, not every one. The sample shows roughly 1 million clones, approximately 70% of them seen only once. Sample: memory CD4+ T cells sorted from blood. Subset noted: CD45RA-negative fraction. V usage is TRBV4-1 and J usage is TRBJ2-3, with 11 nucleotides matching TRBD2. The receptor was derived from a man between 18 and 29 years old in good health. The CDR3 region is CASSHSPSGGPTDTQYF. CDR3 coding DNA: TGCGCCAGCAGCCACTCTCCTAGCGGGGGGCCCACAGATACGCAGTATTTT.